This T cell receptor (beta chain) was identified in a study of blood T cell repertoires in COVID-19. Up to 2 weeks before entering the study, exposed participants had met a COVID-19 case. Per the germline V gene, CDR1 is SGHTA and CDR2 is FQGNSA. With 0 bases removed from V and 6 bases from J, the gap between germline ends came to 5 bases. The CDR3 consists of 13 residues. Clones were read by immunoSEQ multiplex PCR, and TCRdb kept only the in-frame ones, dropping some. The sample shows about 370,000 clones, approximately 90% of them seen only once. Sequenced material: PBMCs or T cells enriched from blood (not recorded which). The chain joins TRBV7-2 to TRBJ2-2; D ambiguous. The source of this sequence is a woman in her thirties or forties who had been exposed to COVID-19. In nucleotides, the CDR3 is TGTGCCAGCAGCTTAGCCGCGCCCGGGGAGCTGTTTTTT. Its translation is CASSLAAPGELFF.